These 10 T cell receptor beta chains were all obtained from the same sample, sequenced in a study of T cell responses to AZD1222 COVID-19 vaccine. Profiling relied on immunoSEQ multiplex PCR, and the TCRdb table lists in-frame clones only, not all of them. The sample gives about 140,000 clones, roughly 90% of which show up once; about 3% is in the top ten. Source: peripheral blood, taken on day 0 of AZD1222 vaccination. The receptors here all came from an adult in good health.

The rearrangement uses TRBV5-1 and TRBJ1-2; possibly TRBD1 for D (6 bases). CDR1 and CDR2 (germline): SGHRS, YFSETQ. V was clipped by 7 bases and J by 0 bases, with 19 bases between them. This CDR3 comprises 16 residues. The CDR3 DNA is TGCGCCAGCCGCAGATGGACAGTAGGCACTAACTATGGCTACACCTTC. This sequence encodes CASRRWTVGTNYGYTF.

This sequence joins TRBV12-3 or TRBV12-4 and TRBJ2-3, with D uncertain. CDR3 size: 13 residues. The V and J ends lost 7 bases and 3 bases respectively, with 11 bases between them. This CDR3 reads CASTPGATDTQYF. CDR3 DNA sequence: TGTGCCAGCACCCCGGGTGCGACAGATACGCAGTATTTT.

This CDR3 reads CASSLQDQETQYF. Written as DNA, the CDR3 is TGTGCCAGCAGTTTACAGGACCAAGAGACCCAGTACTTC. The chain joins TRBV12-3 or TRBV12-4 to TRBJ2-5; D gene unclear. The CDR3 totals 13 residues. Between the trimmed V and J ends, which lost 2 bases and 0 bases, there was a span of 4 bases.

J is TRBJ1-1 and V is TRBV18; a weak D match, TRBD1 (5 bases). Trimming cost V 5 bases and J 2 bases, with 12 bases left between them. The CDR3 loop spans 14 amino acids. Germline CDR1 is KGHSH and CDR2 is LQKENI. This CDR3 is CASSTPQGNTEAFF. CDR3 bases: TGTGCCAGCTCAACGCCCCAGGGTAACACTGAAGCTTTCTTT.

The rearrangement uses TRBV5-6 and TRBJ2-7, with D hard to call. The V and J ends lost 0 bases and 4 bases respectively, with 11 bases between them. CDR3 length: 14 amino acids. Per germline, CDR1 SGHDT and CDR2 YYEEEE. Here the CDR3 DNA reads TGTGCCAGCAGCTTGGGCCCTTTCGCATACGAGCAGTACTTC. Protein sequence: CASSLGPFAYEQYF.

The chain couples TRBV5-6 to TRBJ2-7, with D hard to call. V was clipped by 1 base and J by 2 bases, with 4 bases between them. CDR3 size: 12 residues. From germline, CDR1 is SGHDT and CDR2 YYEEEE. The CDR3 region has the DNA TGTGCCAGCAGCTTGTCGGCCTACGAGCAGTACTTC. This gives the protein CASSLSAYEQYF.

The V call is TRBV6-1, the J call TRBJ2-3; a possible D gene is TRBD2 (5 bases). CDR3 length: 20 residues. V gave up 1 base and J gave up 0 bases, with 23 bases separating them. CDR1 MNHNS and CDR2 SASEGT come from the germline V gene. CDR3 in DNA: TGTGCCAGCAGTGAAGGGAGATCGAGGGTAGCCGGGATTAGCACAGATACGCAGTATTTT. Translating gives CASSEGRSRVAGISTDTQYF.

The chain is built from TRBV30 and TRBJ1-1, with 9 bases identical to TRBD1. V dropped 2 bases and J dropped 4; count of bases not matched to a gene: 11. The CDR3 loop spans 16 amino acids. The V gene's germline CDR1 is GTSNPN and CDR2 SVGIG (reference sequence). For the CDR3, the DNA is TGTGCCTGGAGTTCGCCCGGGACAGGGCTTGCCACTGAAGCTTTCTTT. Encoded protein: CAWSSPGTGLATEAFF.

This clone was observed a single time. The chain carries TRBV7-2 and TRBJ1-1, with 9 bases aligning to TRBD1. Losses at the gene ends were 5 bases for V and 0 bases for J; bases not matched to a gene: 7. CDR3 length: 16 amino acids. Germline CDR1 is SGHTA and CDR2 is FQGNSA. The CDR3 spells CASSPRTGALNTEAFF. CDR3 DNA: TGTGCCAGCAGCCCGAGGACAGGGGCCTTGAACACTGAAGCTTTCTTT.

CDR3 protein: CASSEAPGRVQTQYF. The CDR3 nucleotides are TGTGCCAGCAGTGAAGCGCCGGGGCGGGTGCAGACCCAGTACTTC. The chain has TRBV2 and TRBJ2-5; D may match TRBD1 or TRBD2 (5 bases each). From germline, CDR1 is SNHLY and CDR2 FYNNEI. The V end lost 0 bases, the J end lost 6 bases, and 14 bases lay between the germline ends. This CDR3 comprises 15 residues.